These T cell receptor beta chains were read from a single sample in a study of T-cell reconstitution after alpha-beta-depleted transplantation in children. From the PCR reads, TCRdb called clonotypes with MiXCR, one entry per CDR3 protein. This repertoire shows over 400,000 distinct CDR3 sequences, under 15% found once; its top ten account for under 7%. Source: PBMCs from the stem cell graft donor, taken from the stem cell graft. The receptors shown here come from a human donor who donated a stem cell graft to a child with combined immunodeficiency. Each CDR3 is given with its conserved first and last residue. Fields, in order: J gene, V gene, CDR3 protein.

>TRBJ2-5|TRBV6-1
CASNRRGAGQETQYF
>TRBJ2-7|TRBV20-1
CGWRLDIPYEQYF
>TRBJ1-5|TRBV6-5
CASSYSQVSNQPQHF
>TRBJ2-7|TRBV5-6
CASSGDSGISYEQYF
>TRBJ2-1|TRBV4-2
CASSQDYQFLSYNEQFF
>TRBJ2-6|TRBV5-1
CASSAWTGPGANVLTF
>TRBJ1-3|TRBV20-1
CSARQDLSGNTIYF
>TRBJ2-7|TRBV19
CASSPRGASSYELYF
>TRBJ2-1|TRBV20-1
CSATTPAGSGGNEQFF
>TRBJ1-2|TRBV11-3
CASSLVVGQAAGYTF
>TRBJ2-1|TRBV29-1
CGVVVEYNEQFF
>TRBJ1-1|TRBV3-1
CASSPCRGCTEAFF
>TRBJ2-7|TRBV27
CASSAGLAEQYF
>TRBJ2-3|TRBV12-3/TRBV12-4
CASSFSDGTDTQYF
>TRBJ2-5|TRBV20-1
CSARVQAGLPETQYF
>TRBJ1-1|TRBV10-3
CAISESRETYNTEAFF
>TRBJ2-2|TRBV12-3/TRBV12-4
CASMKNRGPAGELFF
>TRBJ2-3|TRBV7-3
CASSSGRHTDTQYF
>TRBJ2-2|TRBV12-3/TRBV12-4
CASSQQFPGELFF
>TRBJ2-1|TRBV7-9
CASSPKLSYRYYNEQFF
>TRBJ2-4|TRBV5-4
CASSPDSYTKNIQYF
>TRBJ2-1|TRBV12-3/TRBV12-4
CASSLRRRGLAGGSEQFF
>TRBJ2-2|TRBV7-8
CASSLASAGELFF
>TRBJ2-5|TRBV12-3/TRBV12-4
CASSGPSRETQYF
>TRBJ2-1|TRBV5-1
CASSLEGQGGDEQFF
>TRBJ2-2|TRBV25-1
CASSTYGLAGGNTGELFF
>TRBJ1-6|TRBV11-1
CASSFSSQGGFSPLHF
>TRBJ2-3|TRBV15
CATSRGQDRNTDTQYF
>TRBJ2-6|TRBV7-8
CASSLAQEANVLTF
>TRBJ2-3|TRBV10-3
CAITGGGDTQYF
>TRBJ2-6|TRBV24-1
CATSVPRQRLAAGANVLTF
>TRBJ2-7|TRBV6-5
CASRSDSGGSSYEQYF
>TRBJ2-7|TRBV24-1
CATSDVGRTQMRETSYEQYF
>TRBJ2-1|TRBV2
CASSETGSIYNEQFF
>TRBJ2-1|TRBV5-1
CASSTTSGNNEQFF
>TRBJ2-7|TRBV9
CASSEGLAGGLVYEQYF
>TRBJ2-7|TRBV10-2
CASSEFPGLAGAPLEYF
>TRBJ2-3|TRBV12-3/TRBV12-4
CASSLSGSRTDTQYF
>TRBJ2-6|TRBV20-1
CSARETAGANVLTF
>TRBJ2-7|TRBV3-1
CASSHPQREQYF
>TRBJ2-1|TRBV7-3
CASSLSYQVNEQFF
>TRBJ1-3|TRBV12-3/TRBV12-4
CASSPRGHFSGNTIYF